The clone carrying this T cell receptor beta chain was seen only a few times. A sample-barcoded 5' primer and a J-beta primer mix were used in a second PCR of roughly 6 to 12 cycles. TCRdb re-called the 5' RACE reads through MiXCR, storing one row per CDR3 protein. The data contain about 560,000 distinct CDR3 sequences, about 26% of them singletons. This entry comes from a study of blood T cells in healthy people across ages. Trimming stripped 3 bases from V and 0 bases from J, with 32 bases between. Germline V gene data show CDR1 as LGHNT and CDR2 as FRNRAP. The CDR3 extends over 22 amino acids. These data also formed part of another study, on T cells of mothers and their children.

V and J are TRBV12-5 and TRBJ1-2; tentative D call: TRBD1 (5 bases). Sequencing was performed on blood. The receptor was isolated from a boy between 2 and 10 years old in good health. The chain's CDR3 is CASGFFVPAGYSNEFTNYGYTF. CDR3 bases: TGTGCTAGTGGTTTTTTCGTGCCTGCAGGGTATAGCAATGAATTCACTAACTATGGCTACACCTTC.